The 23 T cell receptor beta chains listed next were all sequenced from one sample in a study of vaccination effects on CD4 cells after COVID-19. Sequencing followed a ViraFEST assay step that expanded antigen-specific CD4+ T cells with viral peptide pools. Having been cultured for roughly 9 days, the cells underwent CD4+ T cell isolation. Nucleocapsid antibodies were negative in the vaccine recipients, who had never had SARS-CoV-2 infection. What these receptors recognize is not known. TCRdb's table, derived via immunoSEQ multiplex PCR, lists solely in-frame clones and lacks some. Among roughly 25,000 clones listed, 73% were seen once. The specimen comprised CD4+ T cells from PBMCs cultured with SARS-CoV-2 spike peptides, sampled before COVID-19 vaccination. Every receptor here comes from a human donor who received a COVID-19 vaccine.

The chain is built from TRBV16 and TRBJ2-6; D gene ambiguous. The CDR3 is 15 amino acids. V was clipped by 4 bases and J by 1 base, with 8 bases between them. Germline CDR1 reads KGHSY; CDR2 reads FQNENV. The CDR3 coding sequence is TGTGCCAGCAGCCCGGACCCTTCTGGGGCCAACGTCCTGACTTTC. It codes for CASSPDPSGANVLTF.

The chain joins TRBV9 to TRBJ2-5; D may be TRBD2 (6 bases). Deletions cut 7 bases from V and 2 bases from J, with 12 bases between. The CDR3 has 13 amino acids. Germline V CDR1 and CDR2: SGDLS, YYNGEE. The CDR3: CASPQRVQETQYF. In DNA, the CDR3 is TGTGCCAGCCCTCAGCGGGTACAAGAGACCCAGTACTTC.

This clone was picked up one time. The chain couples TRBV4-1 to TRBJ2-2; no firm D call. V lost 3 bases, J lost 0 bases, and 2 bases lay in between. The CDR3 length is 13 residues. Germline V gene lookup returns CDR1 MGHRA and CDR2 YSYEKL. The CDR3 DNA reads as TGCGCCAGCAGCCATCCGAACACCGGGGAGCTGTTTTTT. Amino acids: CASSHPNTGELFF.

The chain recombines TRBV7-7 with TRBJ2-5; D not certain. The CDR3 totals 15 residues. The V end lost 4 bases, the J end lost 1 base, and 13 bases lay between the germline ends. CDR1 is SSHAT, CDR2 FNYEAQ, per germline (reference sequence). The CDR3 reads CASSSGRKIQETQYF. The CDR3, as DNA: TGTGCCAGCAGCTCTGGTCGAAAGATCCAAGAGACCCAGTACTTC.

V usage is TRBV10-3 and J usage is TRBJ1-4; tentatively, D is TRBD1 (5 bases). CDR1 is ENHRY and CDR2 is SYGVKD in the germline V gene. V was trimmed by 3 bases and J by 0 bases, leaving 11 bases between them. The CDR3 consists of 16 residues. As DNA, the CDR3 is TGTGCCATCAGTGATAATGGGGGTGCAACTAATGAAAAACTGTTTTTT. Translating gives CAISDNGGATNEKLFF.

The sample holds one count of this clone. The chain has TRBV5-1 and TRBJ2-1; 8 bases are shared with TRBD2. Germline-derived CDR1 and CDR2 are SGHRS and YFSETQ. The trim removed 3 bases at V and 6 bases at J, leaving 11 bases unmatched. This CDR3 comprises 16 residues. CDR3 nucleotides: TGCGCCAGCAGCTCAACTCCGGGACTAGGGGGCAATGAGCAGTTCTTC. Amino acid sequence: CASSSTPGLGGNEQFF.

The rearrangement joins TRBV3-1 (or the pseudogene TRBV3-2) to TRBJ1-1; D is undetermined. Trimming removed 3 bases from V and 3 bases from J, with 17 bases in between. The CDR3 has 16 amino acids. Germline V gene lookup returns CDR1 LGHDT and CDR2 YNNKEL (reference sequence). In DNA, the CDR3 is TGTGCCAGCAGCCAGTACTCGGGCCCTAGGGACACTGAAGCTTTCTTT. Its translation is CASSQYSGPRDTEAFF.

The chain carries TRBV5-1 and TRBJ1-6, with D unclear. V shed 1 base and J shed 9 bases, with 14 bases lying between them. This CDR3 comprises 15 residues. Germline CDR1 SGHRS, CDR2 YFSETQ. The DNA for the CDR3 is TGCGCCAGCAGCTTGCCGGGGTCGGCAGCTTCACCCCTCCACTTT. Protein: CASSLPGSAASPLHF.

This clone is a singleton in its sample. The chain uses TRBV2 and TRBJ2-5; TRBD1 matches at 9 bases. V was clipped by 6 bases and J by 5 bases; unmatched bases: 4. The germline CDR1 and CDR2 sequences are SNHLY and FYNNEI. The CDR3 runs to 13 residues. As DNA, the CDR3 is TGTGCCAGCAGAGCCACAGGGGGCGAGACCCAGTACTTC. Protein sequence: CASRATGGETQYF.

The chain couples TRBV6-5 to TRBJ1-6; possible D gene TRBD1, 5 bases. There are 14 residues in the CDR3. V lost 7 bases to trimming and J lost 10 bases, with 17 bases between them. Germline lookup yields CDR1 MNHEY and CDR2 SVGAGI. The CDR3 region has the DNA TGTGCCAGCACCTTCCAGACAGCCGGGTCACCCCTCCACTTT. As protein: CASTFQTAGSPLHF.

The chain has TRBV11-2 and TRBJ1-5, with D possibly being TRBD1 (5 bases). V was trimmed by 0 bases and J by 5 bases, leaving 8 bases between them. The CDR3 runs to 14 residues. Germline lookup yields CDR1 SGHAT and CDR2 FQNNGV. The CDR3 coding sequence is TGTGCCAGCAGCTTAGATGTGGGGGATCAGCCCCAGCATTTT. As protein: CASSLDVGDQPQHF.

The chain recombines TRBV6-6 with TRBJ1-5; D not certain. V dropped 2 bases and J dropped 4 bases, with 6 bases sitting between them. This CDR3 region has 13 residues. Germline assignment: CDR1 MNHNY and CDR2 SVGAGI (reference sequence). CDR3 sequence reads: CASSYHENQPQHF. The DNA of the CDR3 is TGTGCCAGCAGTTACCATGAGAATCAGCCCCAGCATTTT.

J is TRBJ1-1 and V is TRBV6-5, with D hard to call. CDR1 is MNHEY, CDR2 SVGAGI, per germline. This CDR3 region has 12 residues. V was shortened by 8 bases and J by 7 bases, with 14 bases between the two germline ends. The CDR3: CASSGDRIEAFF. CDR3 DNA: TGTGCCAGCTCCGGAGACCGAATTGAAGCTTTCTTT.

V usage is TRBV2 and J usage is TRBJ2-2, with D maybe TRBD2 (5 bases). V was pared by 3 bases and J by 7 bases, with 24 bases between. Germline lookup yields CDR1 SNHLY and CDR2 FYNNEI. The CDR3 is 18 amino acids. CDR3 bases: TGTGCCAGCAGTGATCTATCTTACCGGCCCAACCGGGACGGGGAGCTGTTTTTT. Protein product: CASSDLSYRPNRDGELFF.

The rearrangement uses TRBV19 and TRBJ1-2; D unresolved. The germline V and J ends were trimmed by 5 bases and 8 bases, with 24 bases remaining between them. CDR1 and CDR2 from the germline V gene are LNHDA and SQIVND (reference sequence). The CDR3 is 16 residues long. The CDR3 DNA is TGTGCCAGTAGTTTTAGAGAGTCGGCCAAGGGCAGAGGCTACACCTTC. Its protein product is CASSFRESAKGRGYTF.

The J gene is TRBJ2-7, the V gene TRBV7-8; 9 nucleotides match TRBD2. CDR1 and CDR2 from the germline V gene are SGHVS and FQNEAQ. The CDR3 extends over 15 amino acids. Germline trimming cut 5 bases from V and 5 bases from J; bases unmatched to any gene: 10. In nucleotides, the CDR3 is TGTGCCAGCAGCCTCGCCGGGACTAGCTATGACGAGCAGTACTTC. This codes for CASSLAGTSYDEQYF.

The chain employs TRBV18 and TRBJ2-1, with 7 bases that match TRBD1. CDR3 size: 13 residues. Germline lookup yields CDR1 KGHSH and CDR2 LQKENI. The V gene end was trimmed by 6 bases and the J gene end by 5 bases; junction bases not matched to a gene: 4. Here the CDR3 reads CASSRDRDNEQFF. As DNA, the CDR3 is TGTGCCAGCTCCCGTGACAGGGACAATGAGCAGTTCTTC.

The rearrangement joins TRBV5-4 to TRBJ1-6; D may be TRBD1 (6 bases). This CDR3 spans 15 amino acids. Deletions cut 4 bases from V and 6 bases from J, with 14 bases between. The germline CDR1 and CDR2 sequences are SGHNT and YYREEE (reference sequence). The CDR3 is CASSPAQGRNSPLHF. The CDR3 DNA follows: TGTGCCAGCAGCCCCGCCCAGGGGCGTAATTCACCCCTCCACTTT. Filled out from reference TRBV5-4 and TRBJ1-6, the complete variable domain reads ETGVTQSPTHLIKTRGQQVTLRCSSQSGHNTVSWYQQALGQGPQFIFQYYREEENGRGNFPPRFSGLQFPNYSSELNVNALELDDSALYLCASSPAQGRNSPLHFGNGTRLTVT.

The chain couples TRBV28 to TRBJ2-2; D might be TRBD2 (6 bases). CDR3 length: 15 amino acids. The V gene's germline CDR1 is MDHEN and CDR2 SYDVKM. Trimming took off 5 bases at V and 0 bases at J, with 10 bases between the two ends. The CDR3 here is CASSPAGSNTGELFF. CDR3 coding DNA: TGTGCCAGCAGTCCCGCGGGGTCGAACACCGGGGAGCTGTTTTTT.

V and J are TRBV19 and TRBJ2-7, with D maybe TRBD2 (6 bases). The CDR3 totals 11 residues. Trimming pared 6 bases from V and 7 bases from J, leaving 10 bases between. Germline CDR1 and CDR2: LNHDA and SQIVND (reference sequence). CDR3 in DNA: TGTGCCAGTAGGGGACTTGGGGAGCAGTACTTC. Translation: CASRGLGEQYF.

This clone was seen a few times. J is TRBJ1-2 and V is TRBV5-4, with a weak D call TRBD1 (5 bases). Germline V lookup: CDR1 SGHNT, CDR2 YYREEE (reference sequence). Trimming stripped 0 bases from V and 4 bases from J, with 10 bases between. This CDR3 spans 14 amino acids. CDR3 nucleotide sequence: TGTGCCAGCAGCTTGGCAGGGACCTTCTATGGCTACACCTTC. Translated, it gives CASSLAGTFYGYTF.

The CDR3 reads CASRGDRYVYGYTF. The DNA for the CDR3 is TGTGCCAGCAGGGGGGACAGATACGTCTATGGCTACACCTTC. The chain carries TRBV6-5 and TRBJ1-2; 7 nucleotides line up with TRBD1. With 6 bases clipped from V and 4 bases from J, the junction kept 8 bases outside the gene matches. Germline V gene sequence: CDR1 MNHEY, CDR2 SVGAGI. The CDR3 runs to 14 residues.

CDR3 loop: CASSWFMNTEAFF. CDR3 bases: TGTGCCAGCAGTTGGTTCATGAACACTGAAGCTTTCTTT. The J gene is TRBJ1-1, the V gene TRBV12-3 or TRBV12-4; D remains ambiguous. This CDR3 spans 13 amino acids. The V end lost 4 bases, the J end lost 0 bases, and 6 bases lay between the germline ends.